This record concerns one TCR beta chain sequence. The antigen is undetermined. A history of autoimmune disease or systemic immunosuppression excluded patients. The sample belongs to a study of OX40 agonist ivuxolimab in advanced cancers. Repertoires were generated with immunoSEQ multiplex PCR, while TCRdb's copy carries only in-frame clones and drops some. The top ten clones hold more than 0.5% of a sample with around 76,000 clones, about 89% of them seen once. Points from the study as a whole: At 0.1 to 3.0 mg/kg and by week 6, CD4+ and CD8+ T cells in the blood had expanded clonally. Some nonresponders likewise displayed low normalized T-cell clonal expansion. Compared with CD4+, CD8+ T cells on average had more expanded clones.

V dropped 4 bases and J dropped 1; count of bases not matched to a gene: 3. The CDR3 spans 14 residues. Germline V CDR1 and CDR2: MNHNS, SASEGT. The rearrangement joins TRBV6-1 to TRBJ2-5; 7 positions agree with TRBD2. The material was CD4+ or CD8+ T cells sorted from blood, obtained in a trial of the OX40 agonist ivuxolimab. The clonotype originates from an adult with an advanced solid tumor such as melanoma, head and neck, liver or kidney cancer. The DNA for the CDR3 is TGTGCCAGCAGTGTGGGCGGGAGCCAAGAGACCCAGTACTTC. It codes for CASSVGGSQETQYF.